Sequencing of this T cell receptor beta chain was carried out in a study of shared clonotypes between healthy human individuals. A deep-level run was used for the assay. Each subset's genomic DNA was shared equally among a number of immunoSEQ plates. Clones were read by immunoSEQ multiplex PCR, and TCRdb kept only the in-frame ones, dropping some. This table has more than 550,000 clones, over 55% appearing once. Overall study findings and caveats: Tissue TCR repertoires likely differ from these blood-only repertoires. Against clonotypes common to all four donors, non-shared ones had lower generation probabilities.

Trimming took 4 bases from V and 3 from J, leaving 14 bases between them. CDR1 and CDR2 (germline): SGHRS, YFSETQ. The CDR3 loop spans 15 amino acids. This clone was observed a handful of times. Its target is unknown. This TCR came from a woman younger than 45 in good health. The chain is built from TRBV5-1 and TRBJ2-1; D gene unclear. Sequencing was done on a sample of memory CD4+ T cells sorted from blood. Subset here: CD45RA-negative fraction. The CDR3 coding sequence is TGCGCCAGCAGCGTAGAAACGAACCGCTACAATGAGCAGTTCTTC. This translates into CASSVETNRYNEQFF.